These 10 T cell receptor beta chains were sequenced from one sample in a study of blood T cell repertoires in COVID-19. Sequencing used immunoSEQ multiplex PCR; TCRdb keeps in-frame clones, though not all of them. The table includes just under 50,000 clones, about 83% detected once. Sample: peripheral blood. These TCRs come from a human donor in a cohort sampled during active COVID-19.

J is TRBJ1-2 and V is TRBV4-2, with a possible D match to TRBD1 (6 bases). Germline-derived CDR1 and CDR2 are LGHNA and YNFKEQ. The CDR3 is made up of 14 amino acids. Trimming took off 6 bases at V and 4 bases at J, with 15 bases between the two ends. CDR3 in DNA: TGTGCCAGCAGGCGACCTGGACAGACCTATGGCTACACCTTC. It encodes CASRRPGQTYGYTF.

This clone was recorded only once. The CDR3 DNA is TGTGCCAGCAGTCGACAGACCATGAACACTGAAGCTTTCTTT. Translating gives CASSRQTMNTEAFF. V is TRBV6-5 and J is TRBJ1-1; perhaps TRBD1 as D (5 bases). The ends were cut back, 5 bases at V and 0 bases at J, with 10 bases in the middle. The CDR3 runs to 14 residues. CDR1 and CDR2 from the germline V gene are MNHEY and SVGAGI.

Only one count was recorded for this clone. The V and J genes are TRBV7-9 and TRBJ2-7; maybe TRBD2 (6 bases). Germline values: CDR1 SEHNR, CDR2 FQNEAQ (reference sequence). V lost 5 bases and J 6 bases, leaving 17 bases between the germline ends. The CDR3 runs 14 residues. The CDR3, as DNA: TGTGCCAGCAGCCCCGGGTCTGGGGGAGGCGAGCAGTACTTC. It is translated as CASSPGSGGGEQYF.

The chain uses TRBV11-3 and TRBJ2-1; D is uncertain. Trimming pared 1 base from V and 4 bases from J, leaving 5 bases between. CDR3 length: 13 amino acids. Germline assignment: CDR1 SGHNT and CDR2 YENEEA. The CDR3 nucleotides are TGTGCCAGCAGCTTAGGTCTGTACAATGAGCAGTTCTTC. Translated: CASSLGLYNEQFF.

The V call is TRBV12-3 or TRBV12-4, the J call TRBJ1-1; the D is unclear. This CDR3 has 13 residues. Trimming stripped 6 bases from V and 1 base from J, with 9 bases between. CDR3 amino acids: CASRYSGNTEAFF. The CDR3 DNA sequence: TGTGCCAGCAGATACAGCGGGAACACTGAAGCTTTCTTT.

The V call is TRBV5-1, the J call TRBJ1-1, with 12 bases matching TRBD1. V lost 4 bases to trimming and J lost 4 bases; unmatched junction nucleotides: 8. Per the germline V gene, CDR1 is SGHRS and CDR2 is YFSETQ. The CDR3 covers 16 residues. CDR3 DNA sequence: TGCGCCAGCAGCCCCGGGACAGGGGGCCTAGGCACTGAAGCTTTCTTT. Amino acid sequence: CASSPGTGGLGTEAFF.

V is TRBV10-3 and J is TRBJ1-2; 10 bases are shared with TRBD1. J lost 8 bases, V lost 6 bases, and 6 bases had no gene match. The CDR3 totals 13 residues. The germline gives CDR1 ENHRY, CDR2 SYGVKD. CDR3 sequence (DNA): TGTGCCATCAGATTGGGACAGGGGTTAGGCTACACCTTC. Protein: CAIRLGQGLGYTF.

This chain uses TRBV6-5 with TRBJ2-5; the match to TRBD2 covers 14 bases. This CDR3 contains 15 residues. The germline V gene encodes CDR1 MNHEY and CDR2 SVGAGI. With 4 bases clipped from V and 3 bases from J, the junction kept 1 base outside the gene matches. The CDR3 bases are TGTGCCAGCAGTTGGGGACTAGCGGGGGAAGAGACCCAGTACTTC. This translates into CASSWGLAGEETQYF.

The chain has TRBV18 and TRBJ1-5; TRBD1 agrees at 8 bases. The junction had 2 bases not matched to a gene; V was cut back by 3 bases and J by 4 bases. The CDR3 spans 14 residues. CDR1 is KGHSH and CDR2 is LQKENI in the germline V gene. This chain's CDR3 is CASSPDRGNQPQHF. In DNA, the CDR3 is TGTGCCAGCTCACCCGACAGGGGAAATCAGCCCCAGCATTTT.

The genes are TRBV18 and TRBJ2-5, with D perhaps TRBD2 (6 bases). The V end lost 1 base, the J end lost 2 bases, and 14 bases lay between the germline ends. The CDR3 is made up of 16 amino acids. CDR1 and CDR2 from the germline V gene are KGHSH and LQKENI. In DNA form, the CDR3 reads TGTGCCAGCTCACCACGGTCCGCGGGGCCGCAAGAGACCCAGTACTTC. Protein sequence: CASSPRSAGPQETQYF.